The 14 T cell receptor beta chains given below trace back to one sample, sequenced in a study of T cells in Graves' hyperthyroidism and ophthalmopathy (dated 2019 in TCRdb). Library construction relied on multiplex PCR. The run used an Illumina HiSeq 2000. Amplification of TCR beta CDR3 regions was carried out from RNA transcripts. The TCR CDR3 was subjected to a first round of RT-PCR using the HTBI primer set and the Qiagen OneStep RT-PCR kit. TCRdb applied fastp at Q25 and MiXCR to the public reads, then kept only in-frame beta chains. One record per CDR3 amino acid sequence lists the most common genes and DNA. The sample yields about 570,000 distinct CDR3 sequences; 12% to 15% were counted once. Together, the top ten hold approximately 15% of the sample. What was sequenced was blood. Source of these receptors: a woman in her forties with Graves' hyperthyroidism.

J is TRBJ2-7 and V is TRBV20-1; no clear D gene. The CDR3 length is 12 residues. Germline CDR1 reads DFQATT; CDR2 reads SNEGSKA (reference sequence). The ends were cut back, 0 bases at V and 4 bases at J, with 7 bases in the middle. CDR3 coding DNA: TGCAGTGCTAGAGAGGGCCGGTACGAGCAGTACTTC. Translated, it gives CSAREGRYEQYF.

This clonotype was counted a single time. CDR3 residues: CASRGTAYNSPLHF. In DNA, the CDR3 is TGTGCCAGCAGAGGGACAGCCTATAATTCACCCCTCCACTTT. The chain employs TRBV19 and TRBJ1-6; 7 bases agree with TRBD1. The CDR3 consists of 14 residues. Germline assignment: CDR1 LNHDA and CDR2 SQIVND (reference sequence). V dropped 9 bases and J dropped 2; count of bases not matched to a gene: 4.

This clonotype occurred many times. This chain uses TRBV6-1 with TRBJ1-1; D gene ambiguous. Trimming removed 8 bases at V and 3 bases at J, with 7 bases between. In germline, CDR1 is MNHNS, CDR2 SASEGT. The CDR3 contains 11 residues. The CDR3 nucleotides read TGTGCCAGCTCTTGGGACACTGAAGCTTTCTTT. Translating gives CASSWDTEAFF.

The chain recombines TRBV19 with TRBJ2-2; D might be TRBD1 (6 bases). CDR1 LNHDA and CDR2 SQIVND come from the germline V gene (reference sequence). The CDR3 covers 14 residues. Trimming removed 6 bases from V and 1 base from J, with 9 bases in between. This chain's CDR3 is CASRPGQNTGELFF. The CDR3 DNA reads TGTGCCAGTAGGCCGGGACAGAACACCGGGGAGCTGTTTTTT.

The CDR3 is CASSVDGTRYNEQFF. The CDR3, as DNA: TGTGCCAGCAGCGTAGACGGAACCCGTTACAATGAGCAGTTCTTC. This chain links TRBV9 with TRBJ2-1, with unresolved D. V was clipped by 0 bases and J by 4 bases, with 11 bases between them. Germline CDR1 SGDLS, CDR2 YYNGEE. This CDR3 region has 15 residues.

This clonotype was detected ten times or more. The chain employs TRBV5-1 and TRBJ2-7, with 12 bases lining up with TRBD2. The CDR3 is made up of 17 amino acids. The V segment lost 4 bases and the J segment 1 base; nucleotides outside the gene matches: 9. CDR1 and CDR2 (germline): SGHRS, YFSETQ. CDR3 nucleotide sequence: TGCGCCAGCAGCGGCGTGACTAGCGGGAGTGGGTCCTACGAGCAGTACTTC. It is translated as CASSGVTSGSGSYEQYF.

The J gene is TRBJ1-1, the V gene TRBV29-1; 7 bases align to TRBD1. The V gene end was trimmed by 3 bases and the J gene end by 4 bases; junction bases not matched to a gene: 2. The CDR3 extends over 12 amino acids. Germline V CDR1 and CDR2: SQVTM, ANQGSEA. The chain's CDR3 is CSVDPGGTEAFF. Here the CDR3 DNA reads TGCAGCGTTGACCCAGGGGGCACTGAAGCTTTCTTT.

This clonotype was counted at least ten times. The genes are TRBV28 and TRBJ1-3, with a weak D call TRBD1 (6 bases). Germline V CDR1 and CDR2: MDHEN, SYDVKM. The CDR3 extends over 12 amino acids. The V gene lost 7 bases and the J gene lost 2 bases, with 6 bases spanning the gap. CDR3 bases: TGTGCCAGCACAGGGGCTGGAAACACCATATATTTT. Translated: CASTGAGNTIYF.

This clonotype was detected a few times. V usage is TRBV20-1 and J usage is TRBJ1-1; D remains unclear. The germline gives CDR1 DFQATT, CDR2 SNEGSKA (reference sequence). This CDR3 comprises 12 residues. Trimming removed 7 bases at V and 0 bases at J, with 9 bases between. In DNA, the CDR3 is TGCAGTGGGTATATTATGAACACTGAAGCTTTCTTT. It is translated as CSGYIMNTEAFF.

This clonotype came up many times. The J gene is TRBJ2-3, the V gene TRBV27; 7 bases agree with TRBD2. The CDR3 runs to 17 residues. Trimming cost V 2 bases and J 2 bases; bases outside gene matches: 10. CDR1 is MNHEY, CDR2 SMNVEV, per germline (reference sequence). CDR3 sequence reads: CASSLGYRGGHTDTQYF. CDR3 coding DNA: TGTGCCAGCAGTTTAGGATATCGGGGAGGGCACACAGATACGCAGTATTTT.

This chain's CDR3 is CASSYGSSSSYNEQFF. The DNA for the CDR3 is TGCGCCAGCAGCTATGGCTCTTCAAGCTCCTACAATGAGCAGTTCTTC. The chain is built from TRBV5-1 and TRBJ2-1; D remains ambiguous. Germline V gene sequence: CDR1 SGHRS, CDR2 YFSETQ. Deletions cut 3 bases from V and 0 bases from J, with 13 bases between. There are 16 residues in the CDR3.

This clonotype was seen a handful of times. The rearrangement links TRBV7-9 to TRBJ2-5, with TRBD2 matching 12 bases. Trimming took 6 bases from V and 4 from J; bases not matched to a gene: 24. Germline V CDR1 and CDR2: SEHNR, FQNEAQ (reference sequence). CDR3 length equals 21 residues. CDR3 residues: CASRLIPGTGASGRALETQYF. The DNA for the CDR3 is TGTGCCAGCAGACTCATCCCCGGGACAGGGGCTAGCGGGAGGGCCTTAGAGACCCAGTACTTC.

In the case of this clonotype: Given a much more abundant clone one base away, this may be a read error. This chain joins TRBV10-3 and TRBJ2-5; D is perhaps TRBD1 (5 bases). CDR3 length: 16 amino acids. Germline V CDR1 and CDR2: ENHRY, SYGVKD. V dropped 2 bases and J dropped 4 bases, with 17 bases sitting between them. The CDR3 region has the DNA TGTGCCATCAGTGAGCCGATAGTCAGGGTAGGAGAGACCCAGTACTTC. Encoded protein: CAISEPIVRVGETQYF.

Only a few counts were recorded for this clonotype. The CDR3 DNA reads TGTGCCACCGGATCAGCGGTTGGAAACACCATATATTTT. Amino acid sequence: CATGSAVGNTIYF. The gene calls are TRBV24-1 and TRBJ1-3; D is ambiguous. The V end lost 9 bases, the J end lost 3 bases, and 11 bases lay between the germline ends. The CDR3 runs 13 residues. Germline V gene sequence: CDR1 KGHDR, CDR2 SFDVKD.